This T cell receptor beta chain was found in a study of cytomegalovirus exposure and HLA in healthy donors. Study summary: It was reported in a later analysis that the same platform had been used for the approximately 120 validation repertoires as for the 550 to 700 first-cohort repertoires.

Looked up from germline, CDR1 is PRHDT and CDR2 is FYEKMQ (reference sequence). The ends were cut back, 5 bases at V and 7 bases at J, with 17 bases in the middle. This CDR3 spans 14 amino acids. Sequencing was performed with immunoSEQ multiplex PCR; in TCRdb, only in-frame clones are kept and a portion is missing. The sample includes about 64,000 clones, 85% to 95% of them seen just once. With regard to this clone: Its antigen is not identified.

Findings of the study overall: The study designated roughly 150 TCR beta chains cytomegalovirus-associated.

The chain recombines TRBV13 with TRBJ2-5; TRBD1 might be the D (6 bases). Sequences were obtained from PBMCs. This TCR derives from a woman in her late teens or twenties in good health and CMV-seropositive. CDR3 nucleotide sequence: TGTGCCAGCAGCCGCCGGACAGACCCAGGGACCCAGTACTTC. Residues: CASSRRTDPGTQYF.